A selection of T cell receptor beta chains follows, all from one sample in a study of T cell repertoires in cytomegalovirus infection. TCRdb re-called the reads with MiXCR, one entry per CDR3 protein. The data show 130,000 or so distinct CDR3 sequences, under 8.5% seen once. Material: PBMCs. The receptor source for this set is a human donor in good health (CMV status not recorded). Some clones in this sample may be carry-over from other donors' samples. The CDR3 runs from the conserved cysteine through the conserved F or W. D genes are given only for firm matches. Where a row states a size, it is once, few, many or the class of an expanded clone; other rows omit it.

CDR3 protein	CDR3 DNA	J gene	V gene	D gene	clone size
CASSLANGELFF	TGTGCCAGCAGCTTAGCAAACGGGGAGCTGTTTTTT	TRBJ2-2	TRBV7-2	NA	few
CASSYQSPRETQYF	TGTGCCAGCAGTTACCAGTCCCCCCGGGAGACCCAGTACTTC	TRBJ2-5	TRBV6-8	NA	NA
CASSLQGVSQETQYF	TGTGCCAGCAGCTTACAGGGCGTGAGCCAAGAGACCCAGTACTTC	TRBJ2-5	TRBV7-3	NA	many
CASGPRGFNEQFF	TGTGCCAGCGGGCCCCGCGGGTTCAATGAGCAGTTCTTC	TRBJ2-1	TRBV7-6	NA	many
CASSLFAGGAGDTQYF	TGTGCCAGCAGCTTGTTTGCGGGGGGTGCAGGTGATACGCAGTATTTT	TRBJ2-3	TRBV5-4	TRBD2	NA
CASMENLRYNSPLHF	TGTGCCAGTATGGAGAATCTGAGGTATAATTCACCCCTCCACTTT	TRBJ1-6	TRBV19	NA	few
CASWAGDYEQYF	TGTGCCAGCTGGGCGGGGGACTACGAGCAGTACTTC	TRBJ2-7	TRBV2	TRBD2	many
CASSEQASSYNEQFF	TGTGCCAGCAGTGAACAGGCAAGCTCCTACAATGAGCAGTTCTTC	TRBJ2-1	TRBV6-1	NA	NA
CATSRDIAGRGTQYF	TGTGCCACCAGCAGGGATATAGCGGGGAGGGGGACCCAGTACTTC	TRBJ2-5	TRBV15	TRBD2	many
CASREGRVNQPQHF	TGTGCCAGCAGAGAGGGACGGGTAAATCAGCCCCAGCATTTT	TRBJ1-5	TRBV28	NA	many
CASSLPSGGIETQYF	TGTGCCAGCAGCTTACCTAGCGGGGGGATTGAGACCCAGTACTTC	TRBJ2-5	TRBV7-6	TRBD2	many
CATSRPDRGNEQFF	TGTGCCACCAGCAGACCAGACAGGGGCAATGAGCAGTTCTTC	TRBJ2-1	TRBV15	TRBD1	many
CSVEAGRYEQYF	TGCAGCGTTGAAGCCGGGCGCTACGAGCAGTACTTC	TRBJ2-7	TRBV29-1	NA	many
CASMNSGRIYGYTF	TGTGCCAGCATGAACTCAGGACGGATCTATGGCTACACCTTC	TRBJ1-2	TRBV5-4	NA	many
CASRDYTGELFF	TGTGCCAGCAGAGATTACACCGGGGAGCTGTTTTTT	TRBJ2-2	TRBV7-3	NA	many
CASSLSRARLRRNSNQPQHF	TGTGCCAGCAGTTTATCCCGCGCCCGCCTCCGAAGGAATAGCAATCAGCCCCAGCATTTT	TRBJ1-5	TRBV28	NA	many
CASSTNQGYNSPLHF	TGTGCCAGCAGCACCAACCAGGGGTATAATTCACCCCTCCACTTT	TRBJ1-6	TRBV5-6	NA	NA
CASSSRQTGELFF	TGTGCCAGCAGCTCCCGACAGACCGGGGAGCTGTTTTTT	TRBJ2-2	TRBV7-3	NA	many
CSLDRGFTGELFF	TGCAGTTTAGACAGGGGCTTCACCGGGGAGCTGTTTTTT	TRBJ2-2	TRBV20-1	TRBD1	few
CASSSTGTRGGEKLFF	TGCGCCAGCAGTTCGACAGGGACGCGTGGTGGTGAAAAACTGTTTTTT	TRBJ1-4	TRBV23-1	TRBD1	few
CASSETGARTEAFF	TGTGCCAGCAGCGAGACAGGGGCGAGAACTGAAGCTTTCTTT	TRBJ1-1	TRBV28	TRBD1	NA
CSVGTANLTPYGYTF	TGCAGCGTGGGGACAGCCAACCTTACCCCCTATGGCTACACCTTC	TRBJ1-2	TRBV29-1	TRBD1	NA
CSVDRENCNQPQHF	TGCAGCGTTGACAGGGAGAATTGCAATCAGCCCCAGCATTTT	TRBJ1-5	TRBV29-1	NA	few
CASSTGQGQREETQYF	TGTGCCAGTAGTACCGGACAGGGCCAGCGTGAGGAGACCCAGTACTTC	TRBJ2-5	TRBV19	TRBD1	few
CASTDRGYGYTF	TGTGCCAGCACTGACAGGGGCTATGGCTACACCTTC	TRBJ1-2	TRBV28	TRBD1	few